The present TCR beta chain was sequenced within a study of T-cell memory formation after mild COVID-19 (dated by TCRdb to the early 2020s). Context from the whole study: TCR sequence clusters from the two donors were found to be largely donor specific. In two donors, T-cell clones that expanded and contracted after mild COVID-19 were followed by sequencing TCRalpha and TCRbeta repertoires longitudinally. Two young, previously healthy adult volunteers made up the cohort, one male and one female.

This clonotype has a handful of counts. Its antigen target is currently unknown. Per-base quality was not reported, and no clone a single base away is much larger than it. Ficoll-Paque density gradient centrifugation was used to isolate PBMCs. The germline V gene encodes CDR1 SGHRS and CDR2 YFSETQ. The CDR3 holds 17 amino acids from the cysteine to the phenylalanine. The DNA shown is the 51-base CDR3, in frame from base 1. Unmatched junction bases come to 10, with V trimmed by 4 bases and J by 0 bases. Sequenced on an Illumina NovaSeq 6000. Using 5'RACE with constant-segment primers, TCRalpha and TCRbeta cDNA libraries were constructed, with sample barcodes and unique molecular identifiers added in the process. RNA was extracted from every sample with Trizol reagent. Library amplification was performed in two PCR steps, and a second sample barcode and Illumina TruSeq adapters were introduced in the second step. Sequencing of libraries was performed on an Illumina NovaSeq with 2 x 150 bp paired-end reads. Under the source paper's analysis protocol: Reads were demultiplexed and collapsed into UMI-guided consensus sequences with migec v1.2.7. Using mixcr v2.1.11, UMI consensuses were aligned to TRA and TRB V and J templates and then assembled into clonotypes. Clonotypes were classified as expanded or contracted when called significant by both edgeR and NoisET, with noise models trained on biological replicates. For edgeR calls, the thresholds were a false discovery rate-adjusted p below 0.01 and a log2 fold-change of 1. PCA with hierarchical clustering of max-normalized trajectories of the 1000 most abundant clonotypes was used as exploratory dynamics analysis. The CD4 or CD8 phenotype of responding clones was assigned using the separately sequenced CD4+ and CD8+ repertoires. Clones were called with MiXCR by TCRdb after fastp trimmed the public reads at Q25, and only in-frame beta chains were retained. All rows with the same CDR3 protein become a single entry with the most common DNA and genes. These V and J calls rely on TCRdb rather than the paper's analysis. This sample comprises about 600,000 distinct CDR3 sequences, less than 25% of them detected only once. The top ten clonotypes cover approximately 8.4% of the sample.

The research as a whole found: Contracting CD4+ clones were found mainly in CM and EM memory subsets, while CD8+ clones were enriched in EMRA. From day 15 to 85, contracting clones showed balanced CD4/CD8 phenotypes, whereas a second wave of clones that expanded from day 15 to 37 leaned towards CD4+. The study covered only two mild cases, and larger cohorts including severe cases with pre-infection samples were considered necessary. Some responding clones were found in pre-infection memory, which suggests that pre-existing cross-reactive memory T cells took part in the SARS-CoV-2 response. Whether the second-wave clones peaking on day 37 were SARS-CoV-2 specific was not confirmed.

The chain is made from TRBV5-1 and TRBJ2-1, with TRBD2 matching 7 junction bases. Sequenced: PBMCs or a T cell subset sorted from them (not recorded which). The receptor was isolated from an adult woman who had mild COVID-19 (a few samples of this study predate the infection). The sample titles of this study are shuffled in the database, so cell type and time point are left out; the donor was told from shared clones. The CDR3 region has the sequence CASSGGGGPASYNEQFF. The nucleotide sequence is TGCGCCAGCAGCGGGGGGGGAGGACCCGCCTCCTACAATGAGCAGTTCTTC.